These 4 T cell receptor beta chains originate from one sample sequenced in a study of blood T cell repertoires in COVID-19. TCRdb's copy holds only in-frame clones and misses some; the assay was immunoSEQ multiplex PCR. The repertoire holds fewer than 250,000 clones, 80% seen once, with around 6.9% in the top ten. The specimen sequenced was peripheral blood. The receptor source for this set is a man between 60 and 75 years old with acute or convalescent COVID-19.

The chain has TRBV2 and TRBJ2-7; 8 bases align to TRBD1. V lost 3 bases, J lost 6 bases, and 10 bases stayed unmatched. The CDR3 totals 15 residues. Germline CDR1 reads SNHLY; CDR2 reads FYNNEI. The CDR3 is CASSDPTRGPGEQYF. CDR3 nucleotide sequence: TGTGCCAGCAGTGACCCAACCAGGGGGCCGGGCGAGCAGTACTTC.

J is TRBJ2-7 and V is TRBV29-1, with D possibly being TRBD1 (5 bases). Per the germline V gene, CDR1 is SQVTM and CDR2 is ANQGSEA. The CDR3 contains 11 residues. V shed 4 bases and J shed 4 bases, with 8 bases lying between them. CDR3 region: CSVGTGYEQYF. For the CDR3, the DNA is TGCAGCGTTGGTACAGGATACGAGCAGTACTTC.

The rearrangement joins TRBV30 to TRBJ1-1; no definite D call. The germline gives CDR1 GTSNPN, CDR2 SVGIG (reference sequence). Between the trimmed V and J ends, which lost 2 bases and 6 bases, there was a span of 19 bases. The CDR3 is made up of 15 amino acids. The CDR3 protein is CAWSPRTPIGPEAFF. DNA for the CDR3: TGTGCCTGGAGTCCGAGGACTCCCATTGGTCCTGAAGCTTTCTTT.

This clone was seen only a few times. The chain has TRBV24-1 and TRBJ1-5; TRBD1 might be the D (5 bases). In germline, CDR1 is KGHDR, CDR2 SFDVKD. V was clipped by 6 bases and J by 3 bases, with 11 bases between them. This CDR3 is built from 14 residues. This CDR3 is CATSNRGNNQPQHF. Written as DNA, the CDR3 is TGTGCCACCAGTAACCGGGGGAACAATCAGCCCCAGCATTTT.